This T cell receptor (beta chain) was sequenced for a study of cytomegalovirus exposure and HLA in healthy donors. Germline-derived CDR1 and CDR2 are MGHRA and YSYEKL. V lost 1 base, J lost 4 bases, and 19 bases stayed unmatched. CDR3 length: 20 amino acids. PCR amplification relied on 60 Vbeta primers (plus 13 Jbeta primers). TCRdb's copy holds only in-frame clones and misses some; the assay was immunoSEQ multiplex PCR. The table records over 90,000 clones, 60% to 80% of them present only once. Sequenced input: PBMCs. This clonotype originated in a woman aged 55-69 years in good health and CMV-seropositive. V and J are TRBV4-1 and TRBJ2-7; 10 bases align to TRBD2. CDR3 in DNA: TGCGCCAGCAGCCAAGTTCAGGGAAACCTAGCGGGAGTACCGTCTTACGAGCAGTACTTC. It encodes CASSQVQGNLAGVPSYEQYF.